Presented here are 21 T cell receptor beta chains from one specimen sequenced in a study of blood T cells in healthy people across ages. Primed by a sample-barcoded 5' primer and a J-beta primer mix, a second PCR proceeded for about 6 to 12 cycles. TCRdb analysed the 5' RACE reads with MiXCR anew, one entry per CDR3 protein. Here the sample spans roughly 1.5 million distinct CDR3 sequences, under 55% being singletons. The sequencing input was blood. The receptor source for this set is a young woman in good health.

This clonotype was detected only a few times. The V call is TRBV4-3, the J call TRBJ2-3; either TRBD1 or TRBD2 may fit D (5 bases each). This CDR3 is 15 amino acids long. Germline CDR1 is LGHNA and CDR2 is YSLEER. The V and J ends lost 1 base and 7 bases respectively, with 15 bases between them. The CDR3 DNA sequence: TGCGCCAGCAGCCAAGTGTCGGGGCTGCTAAATACGCAGTATTTT. It is translated as CASSQVSGLLNTQYF.

This clonotype was detected only once. The chain has TRBV4-1 and TRBJ1-1; D remains unclear. Trimming removed 10 bases at V and 1 base at J, with 16 bases between. This CDR3 is 14 amino acids long. The germline V gene encodes CDR1 MGHRA and CDR2 YSYEKL. The CDR3 coding sequence is TGCGCCACCGCGAAAGTAGCGGGGAACACTGAAGCTTTCTTT. Its translation: CATAKVAGNTEAFF.

This clonotype was observed a handful of times. CDR3: CASSQRFDEQFF. The CDR3 nucleotides are TGTGCCAGCAGTCAAAGGTTCGATGAGCAGTTCTTC. This chain uses TRBV7-3 with TRBJ2-1; D remains unclear. The CDR3 extends over 12 amino acids. Trimming removed 6 bases at V and 8 bases at J, with 11 bases between. Per germline, CDR1 SGHTA and CDR2 FQGTGA. Complete variable domain (other parts from reference TRBV7-3 and TRBJ2-1): GAGVSQTPSNKVTEKGKYVELRCDPISGHTALYWYRQSLGQGPEFLIYFQGTGAADDSGLPNDRFFAVRPEGSVSTLKIQRTERGDSAVYLCASSQRFDEQFFGPGTRLTVL.

This sequence joins TRBV15 and TRBJ2-4, with 13 bases matching TRBD2. Near its end, the DNA agrees better with TRBJ2-7, so the J call may be wrong. This CDR3 has 15 residues. Germline values: CDR1 LNHNV, CDR2 YYDKDF (reference sequence). The CDR3 nucleotides are TGTGCCACCAGCTCGGGACTAGCGGGAAGATACGAGCAGTACTTC. Translating it yields CATSSGLAGRYEQYF.

The table lists this clonotype with many counts. The genes are TRBV2 and TRBJ2-1, with D perhaps given as TRBD1 or TRBD2 (6 bases each). V was pared by 6 bases and J by 8 bases, with 14 bases between. Germline CDR1 and CDR2: SNHLY and FYNNEI. The CDR3 spans 13 residues. DNA for the CDR3: TGTGCCAGCAGCTGGAAGGGGGGCGATGAGCAGTTCTTC. Residues: CASSWKGGDEQFF.

The genes are TRBV5-6 and TRBJ1-3; TRBD1 is a possible D gene (6 bases). The V gene's germline CDR1 is SGHDT and CDR2 YYEEEE. V shed 2 bases and J shed 0 bases, with 9 bases lying between them. This CDR3 has 15 amino acids. CDR3: CASSFQGFSGNTIYF. The CDR3 bases are TGTGCCAGCAGCTTCCAGGGGTTCTCTGGAAACACCATATATTTT.

The J gene is TRBJ2-7, the V gene TRBV7-2; D is uncertain. Germline lookup yields CDR1 SGHTA and CDR2 FQGNSA. There are 15 residues in the CDR3. V was trimmed by 3 bases and J by 7 bases, leaving 19 bases between them. CDR3 sequence: CASSFSHFPYNEQYF. As DNA, the CDR3 is TGTGCCAGCAGCTTTTCTCATTTTCCTTACAATGAGCAGTACTTC.

This clonotype was recorded a few times. The J gene is TRBJ1-4, the V gene TRBV25-1; no clear D. Germline values: CDR1 MGHDK, CDR2 SYGVNS. The CDR3 runs to 16 residues. Trimming shortened V by 3 bases and J by 4 bases, and 15 bases separated the two germline ends. The CDR3 protein is CASSDSSGRINEKLFF. CDR3 nucleotides: TGTGCCAGCAGTGACTCATCAGGACGGATTAATGAAAAACTGTTTTTT.

This clonotype was detected once. A read error may account for a junction end that differs from germline. The chain recombines TRBV6-5 with TRBJ2-7; 11 bases align to TRBD1. Germline V lookup: CDR1 MNHEY, CDR2 SVGAGI. The CDR3 loop spans 16 amino acids. The CDR3 sequence is CARSYSWTGGIYEQYF. The CDR3 DNA reads TGTGCCCGCAGTTACTCCTGGACAGGGGGCATCTACGAGCAGTACTTC.

V and J are TRBV27 and TRBJ2-2, with D unresolved. The CDR3 length is 16 residues. Germline values: CDR1 MNHEY, CDR2 SMNVEV (reference sequence). Trimming pared 2 bases from V and 6 bases from J, leaving 16 bases between. CDR3 in amino acids: CASSLVATTPAGELFF. The CDR3 nucleotides read TGTGCCAGCAGTTTAGTTGCAACGACTCCTGCCGGGGAGCTGTTTTTT.

This clonotype has just a few counts. This rearrangement joins TRBV29-1 to TRBJ1-2; 10 nucleotides match TRBD1. CDR1 is SQVTM, CDR2 ANQGSEA, per germline. Losses at the gene ends were 0 bases for V and 4 bases for J; bases not matched to a gene: 11. The length of the CDR3 is 17 residues. CDR3 bases: TGCAGCGTTGAAGACCGGATCCGGACAGGGGGAGGCTATGGCTACACCTTC. This codes for CSVEDRIRTGGGYGYTF.

The chain combines TRBV7-9 with TRBJ1-5, with 9 bases matching TRBD1. V shed 4 bases, J shed 5 bases, and the junction held 6 bases outside the gene matches. This CDR3 comprises 15 residues. Germline values: CDR1 SEHNR, CDR2 FQNEAQ (reference sequence). The CDR3 region is CASSSTGQGYQPQHF. The CDR3 nucleotides are TGTGCCAGCAGCTCAACGGGACAGGGCTATCAGCCCCAGCATTTT.

There are a few counts of this clonotype. The chain recombines TRBV11-3 with TRBJ2-7; D not certain. The CDR3 has 13 amino acids. Trimming removed 2 bases from V and 3 bases from J, with 8 bases in between. Per germline, CDR1 SGHNT and CDR2 YENEEA. CDR3 bases: TGTGCCAGCAGCTTACCCCTCTACTACGAGCAGTACTTC. Translated, it gives CASSLPLYYEQYF.

The V gene is TRBV20-1, the J gene TRBJ1-5; D uncertain. The V end lost 3 bases, the J end lost 2 bases, and 14 bases lay between the germline ends. The CDR3 extends over 15 amino acids. CDR1 and CDR2 from the germline V gene are DFQATT and SNEGSKA (reference sequence). This CDR3 reads CSASHRGNRNQPQHF. The CDR3 coding sequence is TGCAGTGCTAGCCACCGGGGTAATCGCAATCAGCCCCAGCATTTT.

This sequence joins TRBV20-1 and TRBJ2-5; 11 bases align to TRBD2. V was pared by 2 bases and J by 5 bases, with 4 bases of the junction left unmatched. The CDR3 sequence is 14 residues long. CDR1 and CDR2 (germline): DFQATT, SNEGSKA (reference sequence). The CDR3, as DNA: TGCAGTGCTAGAAGGACTAGCGGGTGGGAGACCCAGTACTTC. This sequence encodes CSARRTSGWETQYF.

This clonotype has just one count. This chain joins TRBV7-3 and TRBJ2-1; TRBD1 matches at 12 bases. The CDR3 extends over 11 amino acids. CDR1 is SGHTA, CDR2 FQGTGA, per germline. The CDR3 region is CSAGQGAEQFF. The DNA for the CDR3 is TGTTCAGCGGGACAGGGGGCTGAGCAGTTCTTC.

This clonotype was seen once. The V call is TRBV15, the J call TRBJ1-1; D is uncertain. Germline V lookup: CDR1 LNHNV, CDR2 YYDKDF (reference sequence). The CDR3 loop spans 14 amino acids. With 0 bases removed from V and 5 bases from J, the gap between germline ends came to 10 bases. The CDR3 bases are TGTGCCACCAGCAGAGACCTGAGGGATACTGAAGCTTTCTTT. Residues: CATSRDLRDTEAFF.

The chain carries TRBV25-1 and TRBJ1-1; possibly TRBD1 for D (5 bases). With 8 bases removed from V and 0 bases from J, the gap between germline ends came to 10 bases. CDR1 and CDR2 (germline): MGHDK, SYGVNS. The CDR3 is made up of 13 amino acids. CDR3 bases: TGTGCCAGCCAGGGTCCCGTGAACACTGAAGCTTTCTTT. Translating gives CASQGPVNTEAFF.

The chain links TRBV7-2 to TRBJ2-4; TRBD1 matches at 8 bases. This CDR3 spans 16 amino acids. The ends lost 6 bases at V and 0 bases at J; junction bases unmatched: 7. In germline, CDR1 is SGHTA, CDR2 FQGNSA. CDR3 nucleotides: TGTGCCAGCAGGGCTCAGGGGGCAGGAGCCAAAAACATTCAGTACTTC. Translation gives CASRAQGAGAKNIQYF.

This clonotype has a handful of counts. The rearrangement links TRBV3-1 to TRBJ2-5; 7 nucleotides agree with TRBD1. Germline loops: CDR1 LGHDT, CDR2 YNNKEL (reference sequence). The CDR3 contains 19 residues. The J segment lost 4 bases and the V segment lost 0 bases, leaving 17 bases of the junction unmatched. The CDR3 sequence is CASSQDPTGWSSRSETQYF. CDR3 DNA: TGTGCCAGCAGCCAAGATCCGACAGGGTGGTCTTCCAGGTCAGAGACCCAGTACTTC.

J is TRBJ2-1 and V is TRBV6-5; D perhaps matches TRBD2 (5 bases). Matching the DNA end better, TRBJ2-7 makes the J call doubtful. The CDR3 spans 15 residues. Germline-derived CDR1 and CDR2 are MNHEY and SVGAGI. CDR3 in amino acids: CASSWTGSSYIEQYF. As DNA, the CDR3 is TGTGCCAGCAGTTGGACGGGGAGCTCCTACATTGAGCAGTACTTC.